The 24 T cell receptor beta chains listed next were all sequenced from one sample in a study of spatial heterogeneity in lung cancer. Study results and limitations: Counts of expanded intratumoral alpha and beta TCRs tracked tumor mutation counts.

Documented time point: sample taken at primary tumor resection. No antigens are known for them. From the 5' RACE reads, TCRdb called clonotypes with MiXCR, one entry per CDR3 protein. The sample has approximately 2,200 distinct CDR3 sequences; less than 1.1% are singletons. Source: lung tumor tissue, taken at surgery. The origin of the receptors is a male donor with early-stage non-small cell lung cancer.

This clonotype is medium-sized (0.01 to 0.1%) by share. The chain is built from TRBV19 and TRBJ2-5; possible D gene TRBD1, 6 bases. The CDR3 contains 14 residues. Per the germline V gene, CDR1 is LNHDA and CDR2 is SQIVND (reference sequence). The V end lost 1 base, the J end lost 3 bases, and 9 bases lay between the germline ends. The chain's CDR3 is CASSIANREETQYF. Here the CDR3 DNA reads TGTGCCAGTAGTATAGCGAACAGGGAAGAGACCCAGTACTTC.

Sample share makes this clonotype medium-sized. This chain links TRBV5-6 with TRBJ2-3; a weak D match, TRBD2 (6 bases). The CDR3 spans 15 residues. The germline V and J ends were trimmed by 1 base and 5 bases, with 14 bases remaining between them. CDR1 is SGHDT, CDR2 YYEEEE, per germline. This CDR3 reads CASSLWGGAEDTQYF. CDR3 nucleotides: TGTGCCAGCAGCTTGTGGGGCGGGGCGGAAGATACGCAGTATTTT.

This clonotype counts as medium-sized. The chain uses TRBV6-5 and TRBJ1-1; tentatively, D is TRBD1 (5 bases). This CDR3 comprises 14 residues. Germline V gene lookup returns CDR1 MNHEY and CDR2 SVGAGI. Trimming left V 2 bases short and J 4 bases short, with 11 bases between. CDR3 sequence reads: CASSYEDGATEAFF. Written as DNA, the CDR3 is TGTGCCAGCAGTTACGAGGATGGGGCCACTGAAGCTTTCTTT.

This clonotype was seen ten or more times. V gene TRBV6-2 or TRBV6-3 combines with J gene TRBJ1-1, with 7 bases that match TRBD1. Germline V gives CDR1 MNHEY, CDR2 SVGEGT. V shed 5 bases, J shed 2 bases, and the junction held 5 bases outside the gene matches. CDR3 length: 14 amino acids. The CDR3 reads CASSQTGSNTEAFF. In nucleotides, the CDR3 is TGTGCCAGCAGTCAGACAGGGTCCAACACTGAAGCTTTCTTT.

In this sample, this clonotype is medium-sized (0.01 to 0.1%). The chain is built from TRBV20-1 and TRBJ2-7, with 8 bases identical to TRBD2. The junction had 11 bases not matched to a gene; V was cut back by 2 bases and J by 5 bases. Germline CDR1 and CDR2: DFQATT and SNEGSKA (reference sequence). CDR3 length equals 15 residues. The CDR3 nucleotides read TGCAGTGCTAGACGGGATAGCGGGGCTATGAACGAGCAGTACTTC. Protein: CSARRDSGAMNEQYF.

This clonotype has only a few counts. The chain joins TRBV3-1 to TRBJ2-1; D is tentatively TRBD1 or TRBD2 (7 bases each). The V end lost 4 bases, the J end lost 10 bases, and 11 bases lay between the germline ends. The CDR3 spans 12 residues. Germline assignment: CDR1 LGHDT and CDR2 YNNKEL (reference sequence). As DNA, the CDR3 is TGTGCCAGCAGCCCAGGGGGGGGGGAGCAGTTCTTC. Amino acid sequence: CASSPGGGEQFF.

By frequency in the sample, this clonotype is medium-sized. This chain uses TRBV12-3 or TRBV12-4 with TRBJ2-7, with 7 positions matching TRBD1. The V segment lost 4 bases and the J segment 4 bases; nucleotides outside the gene matches: 4. This CDR3 spans 13 amino acids. The CDR3 spells CASSSGTAYEQYF. Here the CDR3 DNA reads TGTGCCAGCAGTTCCGGGACAGCTTACGAGCAGTACTTC.

By sample fraction, this clonotype is medium-sized. V and J are TRBV5-5 and TRBJ2-7; 7 bases match TRBD1. Germline CDR1 SGHKS, CDR2 YYEKEE (reference sequence). Trimming cost V 2 bases and J 1 base; bases outside gene matches: 9. The CDR3 is 16 amino acids. The CDR3 nucleotides read TGTGCCAGCAGCTTAGGAACGACAGGGTTGTCCTACGAGCAGTACTTC. Amino acid sequence: CASSLGTTGLSYEQYF.

This clonotype is medium-sized. This chain joins TRBV18 and TRBJ2-7; the match to TRBD1 covers 7 bases. The J segment lost 12 bases and the V segment lost 1 base, leaving 9 bases of the junction unmatched. CDR1 KGHSH and CDR2 LQKENI come from the germline V gene. The CDR3 has 13 residues. The CDR3 reads CASSPQVGGILYF. The DNA for the CDR3 is TGTGCCAGCTCACCACAAGTAGGGGGCATCCTGTACTTC.

This clonotype counts as medium-sized (0.01 to 0.1%). The V call is TRBV7-9, the J call TRBJ1-6; D remains unclear. Trimming removed 11 bases at V and 10 bases at J, with 24 bases between. The CDR3 has 15 amino acids. CDR1 and CDR2 from the germline V gene are SEHNR and FQNEAQ (reference sequence). Here the CDR3 DNA reads TGTGCCCAGCAGCCCGTGGCGGACTTTAGCTCACCCCTCCACTTT. Its translation: CAQQPVADFSSPLHF.

This clonotype is medium-sized (0.01 to 0.1%) by share. This chain links TRBV5-1 with TRBJ1-5; D might be TRBD1 (5 bases). This CDR3 comprises 13 residues. Germline CDR1 is SGHRS and CDR2 is YFSETQ. Trimming took off 4 bases at V and 4 bases at J, with 9 bases between the two ends. This chain's CDR3 is CASSGDGNQPQHF. Here the CDR3 DNA reads TGCGCCAGCAGCGGGGACGGGAATCAGCCCCAGCATTTT. Together with reference TRBV5-1 and TRBJ1-5, the CDR3 gives the full variable domain: KAGVTQTPRYLIKTRGQQVTLSCSPISGHRSVSWYQQTPGQGLQFLFEYFSETQRNKGNFPGRFSGRQFSNSRSEMNVSTLELGDSALYLCASSGDGNQPQHFGDGTRLSIL.

By proportion, this clonotype is medium-sized. DNA for the CDR3: TGCAGTGCTTCCGGGCTTAATGAAAAACTGTTTTTT. Translated, it gives CSASGLNEKLFF. The chain employs TRBV20-1 and TRBJ1-4; D unclear. Trimming removed 5 bases from V and 4 bases from J, with 8 bases in between. Germline-derived CDR1 and CDR2 are DFQATT and SNEGSKA (reference sequence). This CDR3 has 12 amino acids.

By share, this clonotype ranks as medium-sized (0.01 to 0.1%). V is TRBV5-4 and J is TRBJ2-2; the D gene could be TRBD1 or TRBD2 (5 bases each). V dropped 5 bases and J dropped 4 bases, with 18 bases sitting between them. CDR1 is SGHNT, CDR2 YYREEE, per germline (reference sequence). This CDR3 contains 16 residues. This chain's CDR3 is CASRIGAGSLTGELFF. In nucleotides, the CDR3 is TGTGCCAGCAGGATAGGGGCGGGCTCGCTCACCGGGGAGCTGTTTTTT.

Within the sample, this clonotype is medium-sized. CDR3 sequence: CAWSTGYGTGSEKLFF. The CDR3 bases are TGTGCCTGGAGTACGGGGTATGGGACAGGGTCTGAAAAACTGTTTTTT. The chain combines TRBV30 with TRBJ1-4, with 9 positions matching TRBD1. The CDR3 totals 16 residues. Per germline, CDR1 GTSNPN and CDR2 SVGIG (reference sequence). J lost 7 bases, V lost 2 bases, and 11 bases had no gene match.

This clonotype showed up many times. A read error is possible here, since a much larger clone lies one base away. The CDR3 loop reads CASSQLAAGYDEQFF. The CDR3 nucleotides are TGTGCCAGCAGCCAACTAGCAGCAGGTTACGATGAGCAGTTCTTC. This chain uses TRBV11-2 with TRBJ2-1; possible D gene TRBD2, 6 bases. Germline V gene data show CDR1 as SGHAT and CDR2 as FQNNGV. The CDR3 contains 15 residues. The V gene lost 5 bases and the J gene lost 8 bases, with 19 bases spanning the gap.

By frequency in the sample, this clonotype is medium-sized. This CDR3 reads CASSSRTGYGYTF. The DNA for the CDR3 is TGCGCCAGCAGCTCACGGACAGGGTATGGCTACACCTTC. The chain couples TRBV5-1 to TRBJ1-2, with 8 positions matching TRBD1. This CDR3 has 13 residues. The V and J ends lost 3 bases and 5 bases, in that order; junction bases with no gene match: 3. Germline assignment: CDR1 SGHRS and CDR2 YFSETQ. Supplemented by reference TRBV5-1 and TRBJ1-2, the full variable domain reads KAGVTQTPRYLIKTRGQQVTLSCSPISGHRSVSWYQQTPGQGLQFLFEYFSETQRNKGNFPGRFSGRQFSNSRSEMNVSTLELGDSALYLCASSSRTGYGYTFGSGTRLTVV.

This clonotype is judged medium-sized. J is TRBJ2-5 and V is TRBV27; D might be TRBD1 (5 bases). CDR1 and CDR2 (germline): MNHEY, SMNVEV (reference sequence). The CDR3 length is 13 residues. V was trimmed by 5 bases and J by 1 base, leaving 8 bases between them. CDR3 sequence reads: CASSQGFQETQYF. DNA for the CDR3: TGTGCCAGCAGTCAGGGATTCCAAGAGACCCAGTACTTC.

This clonotype is labeled as medium-sized. The V gene is TRBV27, the J gene TRBJ1-1; D not certain. Looked up from germline, CDR1 is MNHEY and CDR2 is SMNVEV (reference sequence). V was cut by 6 bases and J by 6 bases, with 17 bases left in between. This CDR3 has 14 residues. The CDR3 reads CASSPIQFQAEAFF. The CDR3 DNA reads as TGTGCCAGCAGCCCTATACAGTTTCAGGCTGAAGCTTTCTTT.

This clonotype is categorized as medium-sized. The rearrangement joins TRBV5-1 to TRBJ1-2, with D uncertain. The CDR3 runs to 14 residues. The germline V gene has CDR1 SGHRS and CDR2 YFSETQ. Between the trimmed V and J ends, which lost 2 bases and 0 bases, there was a span of 8 bases. The CDR3 nucleotides are TGCGCCAGCAGCTTCACACAGACTAACTATGGCTACACCTTC. Its protein is CASSFTQTNYGYTF.

This clonotype is classed as medium-sized. This chain links TRBV5-4 with TRBJ2-3, with D hard to call. This CDR3 contains 13 residues. From germline, CDR1 is SGHNT and CDR2 YYREEE (reference sequence). V was trimmed by 2 bases and J by 0 bases, leaving 4 bases between them. In nucleotides, the CDR3 is TGTGCCAGCAGCTTTGAAAGCACAGATACGCAGTATTTT. Translation gives CASSFESTDTQYF.

By frequency in the sample, this clonotype is medium-sized. The chain has TRBV20-1 and TRBJ1-5; D is ambiguous. The germline V gene encodes CDR1 DFQATT and CDR2 SNEGSKA (reference sequence). CDR3 length equals 14 residues. Between the trimmed V and J ends, which lost 4 bases and 4 bases, there was a span of 14 bases. The CDR3 reads CSATLREGNQPQHF. CDR3 in DNA: TGCAGTGCTACCCTAAGGGAGGGAAATCAGCCCCAGCATTTT.

This clonotype counts as medium-sized. The chain recombines TRBV12-3 or TRBV12-4 with TRBJ2-3, with TRBD1 matching over 11 bases. V gave up 5 bases and J gave up 6 bases; unmatched junction bases: 1. The length of the CDR3 is 13 residues. The CDR3 loop is CASSRDRGDTQYF. CDR3 DNA sequence: TGTGCCAGCAGTAGGGACAGGGGGGATACGCAGTATTTT.

This clonotype is classed as medium-sized. The J gene is TRBJ1-1, the V gene TRBV25-1, with 9 bases that match TRBD1. V gave up 5 bases and J gave up 1 base; unmatched junction bases: 5. The CDR3 is 15 residues long. CDR1 is MGHDK and CDR2 is SYGVNS in the germline V gene. Written as DNA, the CDR3 is TGTGCCAGCAGTTCTCCGGGACAGGGGAACACTGAAGCTTTCTTT. Its protein product is CASSSPGQGNTEAFF.

This clonotype was observed at least ten times. A single base separates this from a much larger clone, so it may be a read error. The CDR3: CASSFDPDGTSPCADEQFF. CDR3 nucleotide sequence: TGTGCCAGCAGTTTCGACCCCGATGGGACATCACCCTGCGCGGATGAGCAGTTCTTC. The chain employs TRBV6-2 or TRBV6-3 and TRBJ2-1, with D possibly being TRBD1 (6 bases). The V gene lost 4 bases and the J gene lost 8 bases, with 30 bases spanning the gap. The CDR3 totals 19 residues. Germline CDR1 reads MNHEY; CDR2 reads SVGEGT.